This T cell receptor beta chain was sequenced during a study of T cells in Graves' hyperthyroidism and ophthalmopathy (dated by TCRdb to between 2018 and 2021). With regard to the full study: Peripheral blood was sampled at the time of initial diagnosis, prior to any treatment. The study also compared thyroid tissue and blood T-cell repertoires from roughly 6 Graves' hyperthyroidism patients. To identify TCR V-J signatures that set the groups apart, the researchers used a discovery cohort of 100 patients, made up of 40 to 45 with Graves' ophthalmopathy and some 60 with stable Graves' hyperthyroidism. Following sampling, methimazole starting at 30 mg daily was given to hyperthyroidism patients, and high-dose intravenous methylprednisolone was given to ophthalmopathy patients. The paper describes TCR Vbeta CDR3 sequencing of 135 peripheral blood samples, made up of 40 to 45 ophthalmopathy patients, roughly 80 hyperthyroidism patients and approximately 17 progressor patients. The 85 to 100 discovery patients were randomly split 7:3 into training and test sets. Whether ophthalmopathy could be predicted prospectively was tested in an independent validation cohort made up of 18 to 20 hyperthyroidism patients plus 17 patients who later progressed to ophthalmopathy.

Stable Graves' hyperthyroidism was defined as no progression to ophthalmopathy during 18 months of follow-up. The hyperthyroidism patients were between 18 and 65 years old and newly diagnosed, with a disease duration of less than 2 months. Patients with uncontrolled infections, other autoimmune diseases, pregnancy or lactation were excluded. Clinical symptoms, serum thyroxine and TRAb, thyroid ultrasound, and orbital computed tomography formed the basis for the diagnoses. Ficoll-Paque density gradient centrifugation was used to isolate PBMCs from under 11 ml of fresh peripheral blood. Total RNA was extracted using Trizol reagent, and RNA quality was assessed on an Agilent 2100 Bioanalyzer. The TCR beta CDR3 regions were amplified from RNA transcripts. For the first round of RT-PCR on the TCR CDR3, the HTBI primer set was used together with the Qiagen OneStep RT-PCR kit. The libraries were constructed in a second round of multiplex PCR and then size-selected and purified. Libraries were sequenced paired-end with 100 bp reads on an Illumina HiSeq2000. The original pipeline was this. Raw data were processed with SOAPnuke, discarding reads with adapters, uncalled bases, mean Phred below 15, or no exact constant-primer or identifier match. COPE v1.2.5 was used to merge high-quality paired reads, and clonotypes were defined as unique nucleotide sequences. Clonotypes were aligned to IMGT TRBV, TRBD and TRBJ reference segments using MiTCR v1.1. The analysis was restricted to V-J combinations with a frequency above 0.0001, which together covered just over 99% of the repertoires. The TCS score was defined as the ratio of F50 (clonal expansion) to E x V (chaos), calculated using BLOSUM62-based TCRdist between CDR3 peptides within each V-J. Welch's t-statistics and random forest reduced just over 500 V-J features to roughly 13, which were used in a naive Bayes classifier (R e1071). Thyroid-blood repertoire similarity was quantified with the Morisita-Horn index. TCRdb reprocessing: public reads trimmed at Q25 with fastp, clones called with MiXCR, in-frame beta chains kept. CDR3 protein sequences are deduplicated, and each keeps its most common genes and DNA. These V and J calls are TCRdb output, not the study's own analysis. The sample table records 600,000 to 800,000 distinct CDR3 sequences; 35% of these occur just once. The ten most abundant clones make up 31% of the sample.

To note about this clonotype: Its antigen is still unknown. The conserved phenylalanine or tryptophan normally closing the CDR3 is absent here, so this likely arose from a read error. It is unclear where the CDR3 begins or ends on the DNA, so no DNA is shown, and the CDR3 is as TCRdb lists it.

In the germline V gene, CDR1 corresponds to SGHTA and CDR2 to FQGNSA. Both ends counted, the CDR3 spans 8 residues. What the work shows at the level of the full study, not this receptor alone: A model built on a 13 V-J signature distinguished ophthalmopathy from stable hyperthyroidism, reaching 87.88% sensitivity and about 81% specificity in cross-validation and 80%/75% in testing. Most expanded thyroid clonotypes (frequency above 0.001) were also detected in blood, suggesting blood repertoires may reflect thyroid immune responses. In validation, progression to ophthalmopathy was predicted by the model with nearly 71% sensitivity and 72.22% specificity, a median of approximately 6.5 months before onset. No statistical method was used to fix the sample size in advance, and group allocation was not hidden from the investigators.

Source material: blood. The sequence links TRBV7-2 to TRBJ1-2; whether TRBD1, the table's D call, matches the DNA was not checked. This sequence originates from a woman aged 40-49 years with Graves' hyperthyroidism. This receptor carries the CDR3 CASSFSDR.